This T cell receptor (beta chain) comes out of a study of radiation and T cells in renal cell carcinoma. The CDR3 has 15 amino acids. Looked up from germline, CDR1 is SGHTA and CDR2 is FQGNSA. V gave up 4 bases and J gave up 0 bases; unmatched junction bases: 2. The method was immunoSEQ multiplex PCR; TCRdb's version includes in-frame clones alone and lacks a portion of them. Counted here are about 140,000 clones, 65% to 90% occurring once; the ten biggest clones make up around 17%. Documented time point: blood 4 weeks post-SBRT, at nephrectomy. The treatment here: 15 Gy SBRT to primary tumor, nephrectomy 4 weeks later.

The sample here was blood, taken from a patient whose treatment included radiotherapy and nephrectomy. The V and J genes are TRBV7-2 and TRBJ2-3; 9 bases line up with TRBD2. The TCR sequence derives from a woman between 45 and 60 years old with renal cell carcinoma. The CDR3 reads CASSSSGTSTDTQYF. CDR3 nucleotide sequence: TGTGCCAGCAGCTCTAGCGGGACAAGCACAGATACGCAGTATTTT.